Listed below are T cell receptor beta chains from one sample, sequenced in a study of response to subunit inactivated influenza vaccine. TCRdb recomputed calls from the RT-PCR reads with MiXCR, one row per CDR3 protein. Altogether hundreds of thousands of distinct CDR3 sequences are present, approximately 9.9% being singletons, with the ten largest covering approximately 12%. The sample was PBMCs from blood, taken around seven weeks after vaccination. These TCRs come from a man aged 50-60 years who received an inactivated influenza vaccine. The CDR3 runs from the conserved cysteine through the conserved F or W. The order of the fields is J gene, CDR3 length, V gene, clone size, D gene, CDR3 protein, CDR3 DNA. A D gene is named only where the DNA matches it firmly. Size values are once, few and many counts, or a class for expanded clones, and some rows have none.

>TRBJ2-2|15|TRBV11-1|-|TRBD2
CASSPLAGSGGELFF
TGTGCCAGCAGCCCTCTAGCGGGAAGCGGCGGGGAGCTGTTTTTT
>TRBJ2-7|14|TRBV20-1|few|TRBD1
CSVYTGTGDREQYF
TGCAGTGTTTATACCGGGACAGGCGATAGAGAGCAGTACTTC
>TRBJ2-1|12|TRBV6-5|few|TRBD2
CAASGPYNEQFF
TGTGCCGCTAGCGGGCCTTACAATGAGCAGTTCTTC
>TRBJ2-3|16|TRBV12-3/TRBV12-4|many|-
CASSFSRTSEGDTQYF
TGTGCCAGCAGTTTTAGTAGGACCTCTGAGGGAGATACGCAGTATTTT
>TRBJ2-2|17|TRBV2|-|-
CASSEAYGGTNTGELFF
TGTGCCAGCAGTGAAGCGTACGGCGGGACGAACACCGGGGAGCTGTTTTTT
>TRBJ2-1|14|TRBV12-3/TRBV12-4|few|TRBD2
CASSSSGTSGEQFF
TGTGCCAGCAGTTCTAGCGGGACTTCCGGTGAGCAGTTCTTC
>TRBJ2-2|15|TRBV9|few|TRBD1
CASSPHYRGLGELFF
TGTGCCAGCAGCCCCCACTACAGGGGGCTGGGGGAGCTGTTTTTT
>TRBJ2-6|18|TRBV3-1|-|-
CASSREDRYPSGANVLTF
TGTGCCAGCAGCAGGGAAGACAGGTACCCCTCTGGGGCCAACGTCCTGACTTTC
>TRBJ2-3|13|TRBV20-1|-|TRBD1
CSKPGQGADTQYF
TGCAGTAAACCGGGACAGGGAGCAGATACGCAGTATTTT
>TRBJ1-6|14|TRBV11-2|few|-
CASSLVWGGSPLHF
TGTGCCAGCAGCTTAGTGTGGGGTGGTTCACCCCTCCACTTT
>TRBJ2-1|17|TRBV4-3|few|-
CASSQDRGPPSYNEQFF
TGCGCCAGCAGCCAAGATAGGGGTCCGCCTTCCTACAATGAGCAGTTCTTC
>TRBJ2-1|15|TRBV2|-|-
CASSQQVSSYNEQFF
TGTGCCAGCAGTCAACAGGTTAGCTCCTACAATGAGCAGTTCTTC
>TRBJ2-1|17|TRBV5-1|-|TRBD2
CASSPRASGSTGPGQFF
TGCGCCAGCAGCCCGAGGGCTAGCGGGAGTACCGGGCCAGGGCAGTTCTTC
>TRBJ2-7|13|TRBV20-1|few|-
CSAGWGGRYEQYF
TGCAGTGCTGGGTGGGGGGGGCGGTACGAGCAGTACTTC
>TRBJ2-1|14|TRBV5-6|many|TRBD2
CASSLSGRDDEQFF
TGTGCCAGCAGCTTAAGCGGGAGGGACGATGAGCAGTTCTTC
>TRBJ2-1|19|TRBV28|few|-
CASSSPRETGLSLNNEQFF
TGTGCCAGCAGTTCCCCCAGGGAAACGGGACTGTCCCTTAACAATGAGCAGTTCTTC
>TRBJ2-7|14|TRBV20-1|-|TRBD2
CSAKLAGVIFEQYF
TGCAGTGCGAAACTAGCGGGAGTTATCTTCGAGCAGTACTTC
>TRBJ2-1|13|TRBV29-1|many|-
CSVELTVFNEQFF
TGCAGCGTTGAATTGACAGTGTTCAATGAGCAGTTCTTC
>TRBJ2-2|14|TRBV20-1|few|-
CSARRTALGGELFF
TGCAGTGCTAGAAGGACCGCCTTAGGCGGGGAGCTGTTTTTT
>TRBJ2-1|15|TRBV7-8|many|TRBD1
CASSGRTGHYNEQFF
TGTGCCAGCAGCGGCAGGACAGGGCATTACAATGAGCAGTTCTTC
>TRBJ1-3|15|TRBV4-1|-|-
CASSRVGNSGNTIYF
TGCGCCAGCAGCCGGGTGGGGAATTCTGGAAACACCATATATTTT
>TRBJ2-7|16|TRBV7-2|many|-
CASSLDIRRYTYEQYF
TGTGCCAGCAGCTTAGATATCCGCCGGTATACCTACGAGCAGTACTTC
>TRBJ2-7|13|TRBV29-1|-|TRBD1
CSVVRRGHHEQYF
TGCAGCGTTGTTAGAAGGGGGCACCACGAGCAGTACTTC
>TRBJ2-1|15|TRBV24-1|-|TRBD1
CATRDRGGSYNEQFF
TGTGCCACCCGGGACAGGGGGGGATCCTACAATGAGCAGTTCTTC
>TRBJ2-7|15|TRBV11-2|few|-
CASSLGIGRSYEQYF
TGTGCCAGCAGCTTAGGGATTGGACGCTCCTACGAGCAGTACTTC
>TRBJ2-1|16|TRBV15|-|-
CATSRDRGLGVVGQFF
TGTGCCACCAGCAGAGATAGAGGTCTGGGGGTAGTGGGGCAGTTCTTC
>TRBJ2-7|14|TRBV15|-|-
CATSRATTSYEQYF
TGTGCCACCAGCAGAGCAACCACCTCCTACGAGCAGTACTTC
>TRBJ2-5|14|TRBV24-1|-|-
CATSDSGPKETQYF
TGTGCCACCAGTGATAGCGGACCTAAGGAGACCCAGTACTTC
>TRBJ2-2|17|TRBV3-1|few|TRBD2
CASSPTSGSSNTGELFF
TGTGCCAGCAGCCCAACTAGCGGCAGTTCGAACACCGGGGAGCTGTTTTTT
>TRBJ1-5|15|TRBV20-1|-|-
CSARDTARGNQPQHF
TGCAGTGCTAGAGATACTGCCCGAGGAAATCAGCCCCAGCATTTT
>TRBJ2-1|18|TRBV3-1|-|TRBD2
CASSPRTPGLAGYNEQFF
TGTGCCAGCAGCCCAAGGACTCCGGGACTAGCGGGATACAATGAGCAGTTCTTC
>TRBJ1-4|13|TRBV3-1|few|-
CASSQRPGEKLFF
TGTGCCAGCAGCCAAAGGCCTGGTGAAAAACTGTTTTTT
>TRBJ2-1|13|TRBV29-1|many|-
CSLSRVMDNEQFF
TGCAGCCTGAGCCGGGTAATGGACAATGAGCAGTTCTTC
>TRBJ2-7|13|TRBV12-3/TRBV12-4|few|-
CASSPRDSGEQYF
TGTGCCAGCAGCCCCCGGGATTCCGGCGAGCAGTACTTC
>TRBJ2-1|15|TRBV7-7|few|TRBD1
CASSPGTGVGYEQFF
TGTGCCAGCAGCCCCGGGACAGGGGTCGGCTATGAGCAGTTCTTC
>TRBJ2-7|14|TRBV2|-|TRBD2
CASRVIAGGYEQYF
TGTGCCAGCAGGGTCATAGCGGGGGGCTACGAGCAGTACTTC
>TRBJ2-7|13|TRBV20-1|few|TRBD1
CSARSPWDSEQYF
TGCAGTGCTAGGTCCCCCTGGGACAGCGAGCAGTACTTC
>TRBJ2-7|15|TRBV12-3/TRBV12-4|few|-
CASRRDLPSSYEQYF
TGTGCCAGCAGACGGGACCTCCCGAGCTCCTACGAGCAGTACTTC
>TRBJ2-3|15|TRBV7-2|many|TRBD2
CASSLVGTKTDTQYF
TGTGCCAGCAGCTTAGTCGGGACTAAGACAGATACGCAGTATTTT
>TRBJ2-7|15|TRBV27|many|TRBD1
CASSLSRQGNYEQYF
TGTGCCAGCAGTTTATCTCGACAGGGGAACTACGAGCAGTACTTC
>TRBJ1-5|14|TRBV27|-|-
CASSFGGVGQPQHF
TGTGCCAGCAGTTTTGGAGGGGTGGGTCAGCCCCAGCATTTT